These 12 T cell receptor beta chains were sequenced from one sample in a study of CD8+ T cells in alopecia areata. Sequencing used cDNA as its template, made by extracting RNA and reverse transcribing it. Profiling relied on immunoSEQ multiplex PCR, and the TCRdb table lists in-frame clones only, not all of them. The table shows about 190,000 clones, with 60% occurring only once. Treatment given: oral pan-JAK inhibitor, 5-10 mg twice daily. Sequenced material: CD4+ T cells sorted from blood, taken at week 24, from a patient treated with tofacitinib. These receptors were obtained from a human donor with alopecia areata.

This clone was seen only once. The rearrangement joins TRBV29-1 to TRBJ2-2, with D perhaps given as TRBD1 or TRBD2 (5 bases each). V was pared by 2 bases and J by 6 bases, with 16 bases between. There are 15 residues in the CDR3. Germline lookup yields CDR1 SQVTM and CDR2 ANQGSEA. CDR3 coding DNA: TGCAGCGTTGAATGGGAGCCCTTGGGGGCCGGGGAGCTGTTTTTT. It specifies CSVEWEPLGAGELFF.

The chain has TRBV9 and TRBJ2-3; D gene uncertain. Germline V gives CDR1 SGDLS, CDR2 YYNGEE. This CDR3 is built from 14 residues. Trimming removed 0 bases at V and 1 base at J, with 6 bases between. The CDR3: CASSVAPGTDTQYF. For the CDR3, the DNA is TGTGCCAGCAGCGTAGCGCCTGGCACAGATACGCAGTATTTT. Combining the CDR3 with reference TRBV9 and TRBJ2-3 gives the whole variable domain DSGVTQTPKHLITATGQRVTLRCSPRSGDLSVYWYQQSLDQGLQFLIQYYNGEERAKGNILERFSAQQFPDLHSELNLSSLELGDSALYFCASSVAPGTDTQYFGPGTRLTVL.

The chain combines TRBV6-5 with TRBJ1-4; possibly TRBD1 for D (6 bases). This CDR3 spans 15 amino acids. Germline assignment: CDR1 MNHEY and CDR2 SVGAGI. Trimming left V 0 bases short and J 8 bases short, with 13 bases between. The CDR3 sequence: CASSYSTGAREKLFF. CDR3 DNA: TGTGCCAGCAGTTACTCGACGGGGGCAAGAGAAAAACTGTTTTTT.

The rearrangement joins TRBV29-1 to TRBJ1-2, with D perhaps TRBD1 (6 bases). This CDR3 contains 14 residues. V was cut by 7 bases and J by 3 bases, with 18 bases left in between. Germline values: CDR1 SQVTM, CDR2 ANQGSEA. As DNA, the CDR3 is TGCAGCGACACTGGACAGCTTAGGGACTATGGCTACACCTTC. Translation: CSDTGQLRDYGYTF.

The genes are TRBV29-1 and TRBJ2-5; D gene unclear. Germline assignment: CDR1 SQVTM and CDR2 ANQGSEA. The CDR3 totals 12 residues. V was shortened by 3 bases and J by 4 bases, with 9 bases between the two germline ends. CDR3 DNA sequence: TGCAGCGTTGATAATCCCGGAGAGACCCAGTACTTC. Its protein product is CSVDNPGETQYF.

J is TRBJ1-2 and V is TRBV7-9; possibly TRBD1 for D (5 bases). The CDR3 is 14 amino acids. Trimming removed 0 bases from V and 6 bases from J, with 11 bases in between. Looked up from germline, CDR1 is SEHNR and CDR2 is FQNEAQ (reference sequence). CDR3 in amino acids: CASSLAFKGNGYTF. The CDR3, as DNA: TGTGCCAGCAGCTTAGCGTTTAAGGGGAATGGCTACACCTTC.

The V and J genes are TRBV7-8 and TRBJ2-7; D gene uncertain. Germline assignment: CDR1 SGHVS and CDR2 FQNEAQ. The CDR3 contains 11 residues. Trimming removed 4 bases at V and 4 bases at J, with 5 bases between. The CDR3 sequence: CASSSEYEQYF. Here the CDR3 DNA reads TGTGCCAGCAGCTCCGAGTACGAGCAGTACTTC. The complete variable domain, with remaining parts taken from reference TRBV7-8 and TRBJ2-7, reads GAGVSQSPRYKVAKRGQDVALRCDPISGHVSLFWYQQALGQGPEFLTYFQNEAQLDKSGLPSDRFFAERPEGSVSTLKIQRTQQEDSAVYLCASSSEYEQYFGPGTRLTVT.

The genes are TRBV25-1 and TRBJ2-3; D might be TRBD1 or TRBD2, each matching 5 bases. The V end was cut by 8 bases, the J end by 2 bases, with 20 bases between. This CDR3 contains 16 residues. In germline, CDR1 is MGHDK, CDR2 SYGVNS. CDR3 protein: CASVPKARGHTDTQYF. The CDR3 DNA reads TGTGCCAGCGTCCCTAAGGCGAGGGGCCACACAGATACGCAGTATTTT.

This clone was counted between two and nine times. The chain uses TRBV14 and TRBJ1-6; a weak D match, TRBD1 (5 bases). Germline V CDR1 and CDR2: SGHDN, FVKESK. The CDR3 is made up of 16 amino acids. Deletions cut 4 bases from V and 7 bases from J, with 17 bases between. The chain's CDR3 is CASSRLRGSGNSPLHF. The CDR3 DNA reads TGTGCCAGCAGCCGGCTGAGGGGATCGGGAAATTCACCCCTCCACTTT.

The J gene is TRBJ2-7, the V gene TRBV2; 7 bases match TRBD2. V lost 2 bases, J lost 9 bases, and 4 bases stayed unmatched. In germline, CDR1 is SNHLY, CDR2 FYNNEI. The CDR3 is made up of 12 amino acids. CDR3: CASSELGGSQYF. CDR3 in DNA: TGTGCCAGCAGTGAACTCGGGGGGTCGCAGTACTTC.

V usage is TRBV15 and J usage is TRBJ1-5; possibly TRBD1 for D (6 bases). The V end was cut by 0 bases, the J end by 1 base, with 13 bases between. The CDR3 is 17 residues long. The germline V gene encodes CDR1 LNHNV and CDR2 YYDKDF (reference sequence). In nucleotides, the CDR3 is TGTGCCACCAGCAGAGATAACGAGCAGGGGAGCAATCAGCCCCAGCATTTT. Protein sequence: CATSRDNEQGSNQPQHF.

This clone was detected a few times. The chain combines TRBV5-1 with TRBJ1-1; D is undetermined. Trimming stripped 0 bases from V and 2 bases from J, with 11 bases between. The CDR3 has 15 amino acids. CDR1 is SGHRS, CDR2 YFSETQ, per germline. The CDR3 region has the DNA TGCGCCAGCAGCTTGGATGGTCGGAGCAACACTGAAGCTTTCTTT. Protein product: CASSLDGRSNTEAFF.